This T cell receptor (beta chain) was sequenced in a study of cytomegalovirus exposure and HLA in healthy donors. CDR1 LGHNA and CDR2 YSLEER come from the germline V gene. V dropped 6 bases and J dropped 6; count of bases not matched to a gene: 9. The CDR3 consists of 15 residues. PCR involved 60 Vbeta and 13 Jbeta primers. Clones were read by immunoSEQ multiplex PCR, and TCRdb kept only the in-frame ones, dropping some. The sample gives approximately 110,000 clones, around 80% of which show up once; under 15% is in the top ten. This clone has a handful of counts. Its antigen remains unidentified. Overall study findings and caveats: Reportedly, a later analysis found an Asian-associated ancestry cluster had fewer N-insertions than the roughly 700-donor mean. Presence/absence analysis assumed near-uniform sequencing depth across donors. In an earlier analysis, most TCR beta V segments were productive about 87% or about 30% of the time.

The chain employs TRBV4-3 and TRBJ2-1; 9 bases agree with TRBD2. The source is a woman aged 55-69 years in good health and CMV-seropositive. Specimen: PBMCs. CDR3 nucleotide sequence: TGCGCCAGCAGGTCTAGCGGGGCGGATACCAATGAGCAGTTCTTC. It codes for CASRSSGADTNEQFF.